The rows below give T cell receptor beta chains drawn from one sample of a study of blood T cells in healthy people across ages. TCRdb recomputed calls from the 5' RACE reads with MiXCR, one row per CDR3 protein. Of some 780,000 distinct CDR3 sequences in the sample, 45% to 70% are singletons; the top ten hold roughly 25%. The sequenced sample consisted of blood. The source of these receptors is a man between 40 and 49 years old in good health. CDR3s include the opening cysteine and the closing phenylalanine or tryptophan. Fields, in order: D gene, clone size, V gene, J gene, CDR3 DNA, CDR3 protein. A D gene is named only where the DNA matches it firmly. Clone size, where shown, is once, few, many, or a class for clones that have expanded.

>-|few|TRBV11-2|TRBJ2-5
TGTGCCAGCAGCCACAGAGGACAAGTCCAAGAGACCCAGTACTTC
CASSHRGQVQETQYF
>-|few|TRBV5-1|TRBJ2-1
TGCGCCAGCAGCTGGGGGTTTCAGGGGGGCGATGAGCAGTTCTTC
CASSWGFQGGDEQFF
>-|-|TRBV2|TRBJ2-1
TGTGCCAGCAGGAGTTTGGCGGGATCGAATCGTAACAATGAGCAGTTCTTC
CASRSLAGSNRNNEQFF
>TRBD1|once|TRBV9|TRBJ2-7
TGTGCCAGCAGCAGGGACAGGGGGCAGTACTTC
CASSRDRGQYF
>-|-|TRBV3-1|TRBJ2-7
TGTGCCAGCAGCCAGGCCCTCCACTACGAGCAGTACTTC
CASSQALHYEQYF
>-|-|TRBV7-2|TRBJ2-7
TGTGCCAGCAGCTTAGCACGGGGCACCGGCTACGAGCAGTACTTC
CASSLARGTGYEQYF
>TRBD2|few|TRBV12-3/TRBV12-4|TRBJ2-5
TGTGCCAGCAGACTAGCGGGGGGAAAAGAGACCCAGTACTTC
CASRLAGGKETQYF
>TRBD1|-|TRBV28|TRBJ2-1
TGTGCCAGCAGTTCGTTCCCAGGGGGCGGGTACAATGAGCAGTTCTTC
CASSSFPGGGYNEQFF
>-|-|TRBV6-5|TRBJ2-1
TGTGCCAGCAGTTTACAGCCGAGCTCCTACAATGAGCAGTTCTTC
CASSLQPSSYNEQFF
>TRBD2|-|TRBV9|TRBJ2-3
TGTGCCAGCAGCGGGCGGGGGTTCCATACGCAGTATTTT
CASSGRGFHTQYF
>TRBD1|-|TRBV11-2|TRBJ2-7
TGTGCCAGCAGCTTAGTCGGGACAGGGATTTACGAGCAGTACTTC
CASSLVGTGIYEQYF
>-|few|TRBV20-1|TRBJ1-1
TGCAGTGCTAGGCCGGGTCACGGTTTGAACACTGAAGCTTTCTTT
CSARPGHGLNTEAFF
>-|-|TRBV20-1|TRBJ2-1
TGCAGTGCTAGAACCTCGACAGGATCCAATGAGCAGTTCTTC
CSARTSTGSNEQFF
>-|few|TRBV7-9|TRBJ2-5
TGTGCCAGCAGCTTCGTGGCAGGAGGAGAGACCCAGTACTTC
CASSFVAGGETQYF
>-|-|TRBV15|TRBJ1-5
TGTGCCACCAGCAGAGACCCAGATAATAATCAGCCCCAGCATTTT
CATSRDPDNNQPQHF
>TRBD2|-|TRBV29-1|TRBJ2-1
TGCAGCGTGGCTAGCGGGAACATCAATGAGCAGTTCTTC
CSVASGNINEQFF
>TRBD2|once|TRBV4-1|TRBJ2-4
TGCGCCAGCAGCCAAGTGGGAGGGATCAGCATTCAGTACTTC
CASSQVGGISIQYF
>TRBD1|-|TRBV12-3/TRBV12-4|TRBJ2-2
TGTGCCACCAAAGATAACAGGGGGCTTCGCAACACCGGGGAGCTGTTTTTT
CATKDNRGLRNTGELFF
>TRBD2|-|TRBV4-1|TRBJ2-3
TGCGCCAGCAGCCAAAGGGGACTAGCGGGAAACACAGATGCGCAGTATTTT
CASSQRGLAGNTDAQYF
>-|-|TRBV20-1|TRBJ2-3
TGCAGGGCTAGTAAAGATACGCAGTATTTT
CRASKDTQYF
>-|-|TRBV13|TRBJ1-6
TGTGCCAGCAGCCCGCTTCTGGGGCAGAAAAATTCACCCCTCCACTTT
CASSPLLGQKNSPLHF
>-|-|TRBV2|TRBJ1-2
TGTGCCAGCAGTGTTGAGGGGTTAGGCTATGGCTACACCTTC
CASSVEGLGYGYTF
>TRBD2|few|TRBV24-1|TRBJ2-1
TGTGCCACCAGTGATCCCACTAGCGGGGGAGTCTATGAGCAGTTCTTC
CATSDPTSGGVYEQFF
>-|once|TRBV12-3/TRBV12-4|TRBJ2-7
TGTGCCAGCAGCTGGAAACAGGGTCACGAGCAGTACTTC
CASSWKQGHEQYF
>-|-|TRBV4-3|TRBJ2-1
TGCGCCAGCAGCCAAGCCCCGGGCGATAGGCCTGGTGAGCAGTTCTTC
CASSQAPGDRPGEQFF
>TRBD1|-|TRBV20-1|TRBJ1-2
TGTAGTGCTAGGGATGGACAGGGGGGTAACTATGGCTACACCTTC
CSARDGQGGNYGYTF
>-|-|TRBV5-1|TRBJ2-1
TGCGCCAGCAGCCCAACATTACAGGGTACCAGGAACAATGAGCAGTTCTTC
CASSPTLQGTRNNEQFF
>TRBD2|-|TRBV6-4|TRBJ2-1
TGTGCCAGCAGTGACTCTAGCGGGAGTTACAATGAGCAGTTCTTC
CASSDSSGSYNEQFF
>TRBD1|few|TRBV5-6|TRBJ2-4
TGTGCCAGCAGCTTCGCGGCCGGGACAGGGGTAAACATTCAGTACTTC
CASSFAAGTGVNIQYF
>-|once|TRBV12-3/TRBV12-4|TRBJ2-5
TGTGCCAGCACCACCAACGTTGAGACCCAGTACTTC
CASTTNVETQYF
>-|once|TRBV6-5|TRBJ1-2
TGTGCCAGCAGTTACCGGGGTTACTATGGCTACACCTTC
CASSYRGYYGYTF